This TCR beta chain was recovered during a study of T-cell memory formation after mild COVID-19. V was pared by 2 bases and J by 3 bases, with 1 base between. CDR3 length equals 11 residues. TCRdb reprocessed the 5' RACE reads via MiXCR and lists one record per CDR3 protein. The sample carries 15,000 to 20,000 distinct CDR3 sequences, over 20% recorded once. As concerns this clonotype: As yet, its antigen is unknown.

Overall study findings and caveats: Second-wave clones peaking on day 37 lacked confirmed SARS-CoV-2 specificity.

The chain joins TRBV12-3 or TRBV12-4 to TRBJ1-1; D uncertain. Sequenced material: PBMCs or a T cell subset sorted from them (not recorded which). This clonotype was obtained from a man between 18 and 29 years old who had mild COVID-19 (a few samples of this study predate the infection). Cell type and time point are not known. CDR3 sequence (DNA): TGTGCCAGCAGTTTATACACTGAAGCTTTCTTT. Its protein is CASSLYTEAFF.